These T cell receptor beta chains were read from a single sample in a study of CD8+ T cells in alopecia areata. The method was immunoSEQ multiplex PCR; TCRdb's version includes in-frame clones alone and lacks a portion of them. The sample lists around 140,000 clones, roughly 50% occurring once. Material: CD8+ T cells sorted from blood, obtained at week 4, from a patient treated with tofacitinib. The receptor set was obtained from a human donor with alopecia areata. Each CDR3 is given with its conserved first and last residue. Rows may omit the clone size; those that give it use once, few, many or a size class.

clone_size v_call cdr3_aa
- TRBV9 CASSPRDFSYEQYF
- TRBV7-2 CASSSTGANSPFHF
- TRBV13 CASSSTRLAGANEQFF
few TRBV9 CASSVGGEETQYF
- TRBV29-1 CSVLQGAVLGYTF
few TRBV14 CASSQRSGTNKHEQYF
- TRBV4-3 CASSQVFQVYNEQFF
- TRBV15 CATSGGLTQYF
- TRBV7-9 CASSSVEALTVDIQYF
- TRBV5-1 CASSLVGQGVEYQETQYF
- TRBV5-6 CASSLYGAGGGQPQHF
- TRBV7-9 CASSLGRSPAAGYTF
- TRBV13 CASSLWGLNEKLFF
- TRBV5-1 CASSLGVARQDEQYF
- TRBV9 CASSVGEGRTEAFF
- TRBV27 CASSLYWGAGDTQYF
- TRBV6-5 CASSSPGINNQPQHF
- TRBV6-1 CASSEGLLYEQFF
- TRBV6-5 CASSYSLVGGTDTQYF
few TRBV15 CATSRMTAAVPYEQYF